This T cell receptor beta chain was retrieved from a study of T-cell memory formation after mild COVID-19. Overall study results and limits: The main location of contracting CD4+ clones was CM and EM, and that of contracting CD8+ clones was EMRA. Second-wave clones reaching peak frequency on day 37 lacked confirmed SARS-CoV-2 specificity.

Constant-segment primers were used for 5'RACE, and the resulting TCR alpha and TCR beta cDNA libraries carried sample barcodes and UMIs. TCRdb re-derived calls from the 5' RACE reads in MiXCR, one entry per CDR3 protein. The sample consists of roughly 80,000 distinct CDR3 sequences, around a quarter of them appearing once. Germline values: CDR1 GTSNPN, CDR2 SVGIG (reference sequence). The CDR3 totals 13 residues. With 4 bases removed from V and 2 bases from J, the gap between germline ends came to 10 bases. Concerning this clonotype itself: Its specificity is not known.

This clonotype originated in a man aged 18 to 30 who had mild COVID-19 (a few samples of this study predate the infection). Cell type and time point are not known. The chain combines TRBV30 with TRBJ2-3, with D perhaps TRBD2 (6 bases). Specimen: PBMCs or a T cell subset sorted from them (not recorded which). The CDR3 is CAWKGGNTDTQYF. The DNA of the CDR3 is TGTGCCTGGAAGGGCGGGAACACAGATACGCAGTATTTT. Using reference TRBV30 and TRBJ2-3 for the parts outside the CDR3, the full variable domain is SQTIHQWPATLVQPVGSPLSLECTVEGTSNPNLYWYRQAAGRGLQLLFYSVGIGQISSEVPQNLSASRPQDRQFILSSKKLLLSDSGFYLCAWKGGNTDTQYFGPGTRLTVL.